What follows is one T cell receptor (beta chain) and its context. The CDR3 is 15 amino acids. CDR1 is MNHEY and CDR2 is SVGAGI in the germline V gene. Deletions cut 2 bases from V and 0 bases from J, with 8 bases between. The data derive from a study of blood T cell repertoires in COVID-19. Sequencing used immunoSEQ multiplex PCR; TCRdb keeps in-frame clones, though not all of them. The sample shows just over 150,000 clones, roughly 82% of them seen only once. The receptor's source is a middle-aged woman with COVID-19, enrolled during active disease. The chain couples TRBV6-5 to TRBJ1-3, with D hard to call. Sequencing input: peripheral blood. CDR3 residues: CASSYAGSSGNTIYF. In DNA, the CDR3 is TGTGCCAGCAGTTACGCAGGAAGCTCTGGAAACACCATATATTTT.